The 26 T cell receptor beta chains listed next were all sequenced from one sample in a study of blood T cell repertoires in COVID-19. The method was immunoSEQ multiplex PCR; TCRdb's version includes in-frame clones alone and lacks a portion of them. The sample includes just under 350,000 clones, under 95% of them seen just once. The specimen sequenced was peripheral blood. The receptors originated from a woman aged 18-29 years who had recovered from COVID-19.

J is TRBJ2-1 and V is TRBV10-1; 10 bases are a match to TRBD2. This CDR3 contains 16 residues. V was pared by 6 bases and J by 0 bases, with 5 bases of the junction left unmatched. The germline V gene has CDR1 WNHNN and CDR2 SYGVQD (reference sequence). The CDR3 is CASRIIAGGSYNEQFF. CDR3 nucleotides: TGCGCCAGCAGGATCATAGCGGGAGGCTCCTACAATGAGCAGTTCTTC.

This rearrangement joins TRBV30 to TRBJ2-2; 9 bases are a match to TRBD2. The CDR3 runs 15 residues. Per germline, CDR1 GTSNPN and CDR2 SVGIG (reference sequence). The J segment lost 3 bases and the V segment lost 3 bases, leaving 5 bases of the junction unmatched. CDR3 sequence reads: CAWSGWTSDTGELFF. DNA of the CDR3: TGTGCCTGGAGCGGGTGGACTAGCGACACCGGGGAGCTGTTTTTT.

This clone was found once. This chain connects TRBV5-1 to TRBJ1-4; 10 bases are a match to TRBD1. With 4 bases clipped from V and 8 bases from J, the junction kept 5 bases outside the gene matches. CDR3 size: 14 residues. Looked up from germline, CDR1 is SGHRS and CDR2 is YFSETQ. CDR3 in amino acids: CASSTGTGDEKLFF. CDR3 nucleotides: TGCGCCAGCAGCACCGGGACAGGGGACGAAAAACTGTTTTTT. The complete variable domain, with remaining parts taken from reference TRBV5-1 and TRBJ1-4, reads KAGVTQTPRYLIKTRGQQVTLSCSPISGHRSVSWYQQTPGQGLQFLFEYFSETQRNKGNFPGRFSGRQFSNSRSEMNVSTLELGDSALYLCASSTGTGDEKLFFGSGTQLSVL.

The CDR3 spells CASSVEDRAPAFF. CDR3 coding DNA: TGTGCCAGCAGCGTAGAGGACAGGGCGCCAGCTTTCTTT. V is TRBV9 and J is TRBJ1-1, with TRBD1 identical over 8 bases. Looked up from germline, CDR1 is SGDLS and CDR2 is YYNGEE. This CDR3 comprises 13 residues. J was trimmed by 10 bases and V by 0 bases; bases with no gene match: 5.

CDR3 in DNA: TGTGCCAGCAGCTTGGGCCATCAACTAGCGGGAGAAAACACCGGGGAGCTGTTTTTT. Translating it yields CASSLGHQLAGENTGELFF. The chain combines TRBV5-4 with TRBJ2-2; TRBD2 aligns across 11 bases. Trimming cost V 0 bases and J 2 bases; bases outside gene matches: 9. The germline V gene encodes CDR1 SGHNT and CDR2 YYREEE (reference sequence). The CDR3 has 19 residues.

The gene calls are TRBV5-1 and TRBJ1-1; no firm D call. Per the germline V gene, CDR1 is SGHRS and CDR2 is YFSETQ. V lost 2 bases, J lost 4 bases, and 12 bases lay in between. The CDR3 totals 14 residues. The CDR3 coding sequence is TGCGCCAGCAGCTTAGGCGAGGCGAGCACTGAAGCTTTCTTT. Its protein is CASSLGEASTEAFF.

This rearrangement joins TRBV29-1 to TRBJ1-2; TRBD1 matches 7 bases. CDR1 is SQVTM, CDR2 ANQGSEA, per germline. This CDR3 spans 12 amino acids. V lost 2 bases and J lost 7; bases outside the gene matches: 4. CDR3 DNA sequence: TGCAGCGTTGAAAAGGGGGCGGGTGGCTACACCTTC. Translating it yields CSVEKGAGGYTF.

V usage is TRBV5-6 and J usage is TRBJ1-3, with D hard to call. This CDR3 is 12 amino acids long. Trimming took 4 bases from V and 9 from J, leaving 11 bases between them. CDR1 and CDR2 (germline): SGHDT, YYEEEE. CDR3 residues: CASSQQRTTIYF. The CDR3 DNA sequence: TGTGCCAGCAGCCAACAAAGAACCACCATATATTTT.

The chain recombines TRBV15 with TRBJ2-5; 12 bases are a match to TRBD1. The CDR3 totals 23 residues. The ends lost 3 bases at V and 1 base at J; junction bases unmatched: 24. Looked up from germline, CDR1 is LNHNV and CDR2 is YYDKDF (reference sequence). This CDR3 is CATSRRIRDRGRDRAGIQETQYF. DNA for the CDR3: TGTGCCACCAGCAGGCGGATACGGGACAGGGGGCGAGACAGGGCGGGAATCCAAGAGACCCAGTACTTC. The full variable domain, its missing parts supplied by reference TRBV15 and TRBJ2-5, is DAMVIQNPRYQVTQFGKPVTLSCSQTLNHNVMYWYQQKSSQAPKLLFHYYDKDFNNEADTPDNFQSRRPNTSFCFLDIRSPGLGDTAMYLCATSRRIRDRGRDRAGIQETQYFGPGTRLLVL.

The chain employs TRBV3-1 (or the pseudogene TRBV3-2) and TRBJ1-2, with 8 nucleotides matching TRBD1. Germline CDR1 and CDR2: LGHDT and YNNKEL (reference sequence). With 1 base clipped from V and 8 bases from J, the junction kept 9 bases outside the gene matches. CDR3 length: 15 residues. The CDR3 coding sequence is TGTGCCAGCAGCCAAGCCCTACCGCAGGGGGCGGGCTACACCTTC. Amino acids: CASSQALPQGAGYTF.

The chain recombines TRBV7-2 with TRBJ2-3; 8 bases match TRBD2. CDR1 is SGHTA, CDR2 FQGNSA, per germline. The CDR3 sequence is 16 residues long. Germline trimming cut 4 bases from V and 4 bases from J; bases unmatched to any gene: 10. DNA for the CDR3: TGTGCCAGCAGCTCGAACGGGAGGGTTCGTGCAGATACGCAGTATTTT. Translating it yields CASSSNGRVRADTQYF.

The chain is built from TRBV28 and TRBJ1-2, with no clear D. The germline gives CDR1 MDHEN, CDR2 SYDVKM. This CDR3 is built from 18 residues. V shed 6 bases and J shed 5 bases, with 28 bases lying between them. The CDR3 protein is CASSQMARWYTPWYGYTF. The CDR3 DNA follows: TGTGCCAGCAGCCAAATGGCTCGTTGGTACACCCCTTGGTATGGCTACACCTTC.

CDR3 region: CASSSLSREQETQYF. The CDR3 DNA follows: TGCGCCAGCAGCTCGCTCTCGCGGGAGCAAGAGACCCAGTACTTC. The chain has TRBV5-1 and TRBJ2-5; 7 bases are a match to TRBD2. V shed 3 bases and J 2 bases; nucleotides not matched to a gene: 7. Germline V gene sequence: CDR1 SGHRS, CDR2 YFSETQ. CDR3 size: 15 residues.

This sequence joins TRBV27 and TRBJ2-1, with a possible D match to TRBD2 (6 bases). CDR1 MNHEY and CDR2 SMNVEV come from the germline V gene (reference sequence). The germline V and J ends were trimmed by 2 bases and 8 bases, with 10 bases remaining between them. The CDR3 extends over 13 amino acids. As DNA, the CDR3 is TGTGCCAGCAGTTTAAGGAGGGCCGATGAGCAGTTCTTC. It codes for CASSLRRADEQFF.

V usage is TRBV6-2 or TRBV6-3 and J usage is TRBJ1-1, with 9 bases aligning to TRBD1. CDR1 MNHEY and CDR2 SVGEGT come from the germline V gene. CDR3 length: 15 residues. With 0 bases clipped from V and 5 bases from J, the junction kept 4 bases outside the gene matches. CDR3 nucleotides: TGTGCCAGCAGTTACTCGCGGACAGGGGTTACTGAAGCTTTCTTT. It encodes CASSYSRTGVTEAFF.

The chain couples TRBV5-4 to TRBJ1-1; possibly TRBD1 for D (5 bases). The ends were cut back, 4 bases at V and 1 base at J, with 8 bases in the middle. CDR3 size: 13 residues. Germline V lookup: CDR1 SGHNT, CDR2 YYREEE (reference sequence). The CDR3 coding sequence is TGTGCCAGCAGCCGAACAGGGAACACTGAAGCTTTCTTT. Translation gives CASSRTGNTEAFF.

V gene TRBV10-3 combines with J gene TRBJ2-5; D possibly corresponds to TRBD2 (5 bases). V was cut by 7 bases and J by 5 bases, with 14 bases left in between. CDR1 ENHRY and CDR2 SYGVKD come from the germline V gene. The CDR3 runs 13 residues. CDR3 loop: CAIKAATGETQYF. For the CDR3, the DNA is TGTGCCATCAAGGCAGCCACGGGGGAGACCCAGTACTTC.

The chain combines TRBV2 with TRBJ1-2; D gene ambiguous. The CDR3 spans 13 residues. CDR1 is SNHLY and CDR2 is FYNNEI in the germline V gene. Deletions cut 3 bases from V and 0 bases from J, with 5 bases between. As DNA, the CDR3 is TGTGCCAGCAGTGAGATAGCTAACTATGGCTACACCTTC. Translation: CASSEIANYGYTF.

This chain uses TRBV6-5 with TRBJ1-1; D might be TRBD1 (5 bases). Germline V CDR1 and CDR2: MNHEY, SVGAGI. The CDR3 has 13 amino acids. V lost 5 bases to trimming and J lost 4 bases, with 11 bases between them. CDR3 protein: CASSRGQGTEAFF. In DNA, the CDR3 is TGTGCCAGCAGTCGCGGCCAGGGCACTGAAGCTTTCTTT.

The J gene is TRBJ1-6, the V gene TRBV3-1 (or the pseudogene TRBV3-2); D remains unclear. The CDR3 spans 17 residues. Trimming took 0 bases from V and 8 from J, leaving 17 bases between them. Germline V lookup: CDR1 LGHDT, CDR2 YNNKEL (reference sequence). CDR3 region: CASSQELRISVYSPLHF. In DNA form, the CDR3 reads TGTGCCAGCAGCCAAGAACTCAGGATATCGGTATATTCACCCCTCCACTTT.

This clone came up a few times. The V gene is TRBV9, the J gene TRBJ2-3; no definite D call. V lost 4 bases, J lost 2 bases, and 11 bases lay in between. The CDR3 is 14 amino acids. Germline CDR1 SGDLS, CDR2 YYNGEE. CDR3: CASSLSRNTDTQYF. CDR3 sequence (DNA): TGTGCCAGCAGCCTTAGTCGTAACACAGATACGCAGTATTTT.

V and J are TRBV2 and TRBJ1-2, with D possibly matching TRBD1 (6 bases). Germline V gives CDR1 SNHLY, CDR2 FYNNEI. With 6 bases removed from V and 0 bases from J, the gap between germline ends came to 8 bases. The CDR3 length is 13 residues. The CDR3: CASRDSPNYGYTF. In DNA, the CDR3 is TGTGCCAGCAGGGACAGCCCTAACTATGGCTACACCTTC. Using reference TRBV2 and TRBJ1-2 for the parts outside the CDR3, the full variable domain is EPEVTQTPSHQVTQMGQEVILRCVPISNHLYFYWYRQILGQKVEFLVSFYNNEISEKSEIFDDQFSVERPDGSNFTLKIRSTKLEDSAMYFCASRDSPNYGYTFGSGTRLTVV.

J is TRBJ1-2 and V is TRBV19; TRBD1 matches at 8 bases. This CDR3 contains 13 residues. Looked up from germline, CDR1 is LNHDA and CDR2 is SQIVND (reference sequence). Losses at the gene ends were 5 bases for V and 4 bases for J; bases not matched to a gene: 3. DNA for the CDR3: TGTGCCAGTAGTCCAGACAGGGGCTATGGCTACACCTTC. This sequence encodes CASSPDRGYGYTF.

This chain links TRBV19 with TRBJ1-2, with D maybe TRBD1 (5 bases). CDR3 length: 11 residues. CDR1 LNHDA and CDR2 SQIVND come from the germline V gene (reference sequence). V lost 7 bases and J 8 bases, leaving 11 bases between the germline ends. CDR3 sequence: CASMGGVGYTF. The CDR3, as DNA: TGTGCCAGTATGGGGGGGGTCGGCTACACCTTC.

This sequence joins TRBV6-5 and TRBJ1-2; 7 nucleotides agree with TRBD1. The germline V gene has CDR1 MNHEY and CDR2 SVGAGI. CDR3 size: 14 residues. The ends lost 3 bases at V and 7 bases at J; junction bases unmatched: 8. The CDR3 DNA follows: TGTGCCAGCAGTTATCAGGGGGAGGCGGCTGGCTACACCTTC. This gives the protein CASSYQGEAAGYTF.

This rearrangement joins TRBV6-6 to TRBJ2-1; 7 nucleotides align to TRBD2. This CDR3 contains 16 residues. V was pared by 0 bases and J by 12 bases, with 14 bases of the junction left unmatched. Germline lookup yields CDR1 MNHNY and CDR2 SVGAGI (reference sequence). The CDR3 DNA reads TGTGCCAGCAGTTACTCTTTGCGGGAGTCTAACGTTGTGCAGTTCTTC. It specifies CASSYSLRESNVVQFF.